A selection of T cell receptor beta chains follows, all from one sample in a study of coeliac disease. Repertoires were generated with immunoSEQ multiplex PCR, while TCRdb's copy carries only in-frame clones and drops some. The table lists more than 4,500 clones, roughly three fifths of them singletons, with over 9% in the top ten. The sequenced sample consisted of lamina propria lymphocytes from the gut. These receptors came from an older woman with celiac disease. Both conserved end residues are part of each CDR3. D genes are given only for firm matches. Size is stated for part of the rows, as once, few or many counts, or as a class when the clone is expanded.

size: .
D: TRBD2
J: TRBJ2-5
V: TRBV10-3
CDR3: CAISESLGGGARETQYF
DNA: TGTGCCATCAGTGAATCCCTGGGCGGGGGGGCGCGAGAGACCCAGTACTTC

size: .
D: .
J: TRBJ1-2
V: TRBV5-1
CDR3: CASSLAPDGGYTF
DNA: TGCGCCAGCAGCTTGGCGCCCGACGGGGGCTACACCTTC

size: .
D: TRBD2
J: TRBJ2-4
V: TRBV4-1
CDR3: CASSPGGGPPYIQYF
DNA: TGCGCCAGCAGCCCGGGCGGGGGGCCCCCGTACATTCAGTACTTC

size: .
D: TRBD2
J: TRBJ2-1
V: TRBV6-1
CDR3: CASSRVASGGGEQFF
DNA: TGTGCCAGCAGCCGGGTGGCTAGCGGGGGGGGAGAGCAGTTCTTC

size: .
D: TRBD2
J: TRBJ2-1
V: TRBV29-1
CDR3: CSVEGLAGLDEQFF
DNA: TGCAGCGTTGAGGGACTAGCGGGTCTTGATGAGCAGTTCTTC

size: few
D: TRBD1
J: TRBJ1-2
V: TRBV27
CDR3: CASSKPGQGRSGYTF
DNA: TGTGCCAGCAGCAAACCGGGACAGGGGAGGTCTGGCTACACCTTC

size: .
D: .
J: TRBJ2-1
V: TRBV9
CDR3: CASSDFPSSYNEQFF
DNA: TGTGCCAGCAGCGACTTTCCTAGCTCCTACAATGAGCAGTTCTTC

size: few
D: TRBD1
J: TRBJ1-3
V: TRBV6-1
CDR3: CAILTGGRGNTIYF
DNA: TGTGCCATACTGACAGGGGGGAGAGGAAACACCATATATTTT

size: once
D: TRBD1
J: TRBJ2-2
V: TRBV11-2
CDR3: CASSIDRGTGELFF
DNA: TGTGCCAGCAGCATAGACAGGGGGACCGGGGAGCTGTTTTTT

size: .
D: .
J: TRBJ2-7
V: TRBV15
CDR3: CATSREHSSYEQYF
DNA: TGTGCCACCAGCAGAGAACACAGTTCCTACGAGCAGTACTTC

size: .
D: .
J: TRBJ2-5
V: TRBV23-1
CDR3: CASSQSSCDRGEKTQYF
DNA: TGCGCCAGCAGTCAATCCTCTTGCGACAGAGGCGAAAAGACCCAGTACTTC

size: few
D: TRBD1
J: TRBJ2-7
V: TRBV7-9
CDR3: CASSQGVGQGAVDEQYF
DNA: TGCGCCAGCAGCCAAGGCGTGGGCCAGGGGGCCGTCGACGAGCAGTACTTC

size: .
D: TRBD1
J: TRBJ2-1
V: TRBV19
CDR3: CASQYPTGQGSNEQFF
DNA: TGTGCCAGTCAATACCCCACGGGACAGGGGAGCAATGAGCAGTTCTTC

size: .
D: .
J: TRBJ2-3
V: TRBV7-3
CDR3: CASSLSSAHTDTQYF
DNA: TGTGCCAGCAGCTTATCTAGCGCACACACAGATACGCAGTATTTT

size: .
D: TRBD2
J: TRBJ2-2
V: TRBV11-2
CDR3: CASSLGVAGGKVGELFF
DNA: TGTGCCAGCAGCCTCGGGGTAGCGGGGGGCAAGGTCGGGGAGCTGTTTTTT